This is a list of T cell receptor beta chains from one sample in a study of metastatic and nonmetastatic thyroid tumors. TCRdb called clones again from the PCR reads with MiXCR. This sample carries about 45,000 clones, about 4% of them seen once, and the ten largest clones take over 9%. The sample consisted of blood. These TCRs come from a female donor with papillary thyroid cancer or a benign thyroid nodule (not recorded which). Some clones in this sample may be carry-over from other donors' samples. Both conserved end residues are part of each CDR3. The D gene is left open where the match is weak. Rows give clone size only sometimes, using once, few, many, or a class for an expanded clone.

j_call v_call d_call clone_size cdr3_nt cdr3_aa
TRBJ2-1 TRBV6-2/TRBV6-3 TRBD2 few TGTGCCAGCGCCGGGAGGGCTGAGCAGTTCTTC CASAGRAEQFF
TRBJ2-1 TRBV11-2 . many TGTGCCAGCAGCTTGACGGTCAATGAGCAGTTCTTC CASSLTVNEQFF
TRBJ2-7 TRBV20-1 TRBD1 many TGCAGTGCTAGCGGGACAGGGGGCAGGGTCTACGAGCAGTACTTC CSASGTGGRVYEQYF
TRBJ1-2 TRBV4-2 TRBD1 many TGTGCCAGCAGCCCTCTTGTAGGGGGCGGTCAGGGCTACACCTTC CASSPLVGGGQGYTF
TRBJ2-1 TRBV5-1 TRBD2 many TGCGCCAGCAGCGCTCCGGGACTACCGCAGTTCTTC CASSAPGLPQFF
TRBJ2-3 TRBV6-1 . medium-sized TGTGCCAGCAGTGACCGCGGCACAGATACGCAGTATTTT CASSDRGTDTQYF
TRBJ2-1 TRBV30 . many TGTGCCTGGGCCCGGCTAGCAGACTACAATGAGCAGTTCTTC CAWARLADYNEQFF
TRBJ2-7 TRBV12-3/TRBV12-4 . few TGTGCCAGCAGTTCCGGGACATGGGGCTGGTACGAGCAGTACTTC CASSSGTWGWYEQYF
TRBJ2-2 TRBV19 . many TGTGCCAGTAGTATGTGGGTACCGTCCGCCGGGGAGCTGTTTTTT CASSMWVPSAGELFF
TRBJ1-1 TRBV5-4 . many TGTGCCAGCAGACAGGACGGGGACACTGAAGCTTTCTTT CASRQDGDTEAFF
TRBJ2-7 TRBV6-7 . many TGTGCCAGCAGCTCGCCCAGAGTCGACGAGCAGTACTTC CASSSPRVDEQYF
TRBJ2-3 TRBV14 . . TGTGCCAGCAGCCCTAACGGCGGGGTCACAGATACGCAGTATTTT CASSPNGGVTDTQYF
TRBJ2-3 TRBV7-3 . . TGTGTCAGCAGCCCCGCACACAGCACAGATACGCAGTACTTT CVSSPAHSTDTQYF
TRBJ2-1 TRBV6-5 TRBD2 many TGTGCCAGCAGTTACTCGAGACTAGCGGGATTTAATGAGCAGTTCTTC CASSYSRLAGFNEQFF
TRBJ1-2 TRBV19 . few TGTGCCAGTGGGAACTTAGGACCATACTATGGCTACACCTTC CASGNLGPYYGYTF
TRBJ2-2 TRBV6-1 TRBD2 . TGTGCCAGCATCGGACTAGCTGGACTCACCGGGGAGCTGTTTTTT CASIGLAGLTGELFF
TRBJ2-6 TRBV19 TRBD1 few TGTGCCAGTAGTAGGACAGGATTCTCTGGGGCCAACGTCCTGACTTTC CASSRTGFSGANVLTF
TRBJ1-3 TRBV9 TRBD1 many TGTGCCAGCAGCGGACAGGGGACTGGAAACACCATATATTTT CASSGQGTGNTIYF
TRBJ1-5 TRBV19 . medium-sized TGTGCCAGTAGTCTGGTACGTAGCAATCAGCCCCAGCATTTT CASSLVRSNQPQHF
TRBJ1-1 TRBV9 . few TGTGCCAGCAGCGTATCTGGTTCTTACACTGAAGCTTTCTTT CASSVSGSYTEAFF
TRBJ1-1 TRBV9 . many TGTGCCAGCAGCGTCGGGGACGCGAGGAACACTGAAGCTTTCTTT CASSVGDARNTEAFF
TRBJ2-3 TRBV6-1 TRBD2 few TGTGCCAGCAGGCGGGAGTTGTCAGATACGCAGTATTTT CASRRELSDTQYF
TRBJ1-1 TRBV11-2 . . TGTGCCAGCAGCTACGCCGGGGCCGTCACTGAAGCTTTCTTT CASSYAGAVTEAFF
TRBJ2-2 TRBV5-1 TRBD2 many TGCGCCAGCAGCTTGGAGACTAGCGGTACCACCGGGGAGCTGTTTTTT CASSLETSGTTGELFF
TRBJ2-7 TRBV18 . many TGTGCCAGCCCGACTTACTACGAGCAGTACTTC CASPTYYEQYF
TRBJ1-5 TRBV6-1 . many TGTGCCAGCAGTGAGGGTAACAATCAGCCCCAGCATTTT CASSEGNNQPQHF
TRBJ2-7 TRBV2 . many TGTGCCAGCAGAACCGACTTGACAGGGAGGAACTACGAGCAGTACTTC CASRTDLTGRNYEQYF
TRBJ1-5 TRBV6-1 TRBD1 many TGTGCCAGCAGTGTTACAGGGGACAATCAGCCCCAGCATTTT CASSVTGDNQPQHF
TRBJ2-2 TRBV5-1 . . TGCGCCAGCAGCCCTGCGGCGACCACCGGGGAGCTGTTTTTT CASSPAATTGELFF
TRBJ1-2 TRBV7-2 TRBD1 medium-sized TGTGCCAGCAGCGGATACAGGGGGCTTTATGGCTACACCTTC CASSGYRGLYGYTF
TRBJ2-3 TRBV5-1 . many TGCGCCAGCAGCTTATCCTCGGCGGATACGCAGTATTTT CASSLSSADTQYF
TRBJ1-2 TRBV30 TRBD1 many TGTGCCTGGAGGGGAACAGGGGGCGCGGGCTACACCTTC CAWRGTGGAGYTF
TRBJ2-7 TRBV12-3/TRBV12-4 . few TGTGCCAGCATGGCCCTCGGAGAGCAGTACTTC CASMALGEQYF
TRBJ2-1 TRBV12-5 TRBD2 few TGTGCTAGTGGCTCCTGGACTAGATCCCTCCTCTACAATGAGCAGTTCTTC CASGSWTRSLLYNEQFF
TRBJ2-7 TRBV4-1 TRBD1 many TGCGCCAGCAGCCAAGCATACAGGGGCGCCTACGAGCAGTACTTC CASSQAYRGAYEQYF
TRBJ1-5 TRBV11-2 . many TGTGCCAGCAGCTTAGAGGTGGATCAGCCCCAGCATTTT CASSLEVDQPQHF
TRBJ2-7 TRBV18 . few TGTGCCAGCTCACCTGTGGCGGGACTCAACGCCGAGCAGTACTTC CASSPVAGLNAEQYF
TRBJ2-5 TRBV12-3/TRBV12-4 . few TGTGCCAGCAGTTTAGCGCAGGGGATGGAGACCCAGTACTTC CASSLAQGMETQYF
TRBJ2-6 TRBV5-5 . many TGTGCCAGCAGCTTGGAGGCAGTTGCTGGGGCCAACGTCCTGACTTTC CASSLEAVAGANVLTF
TRBJ2-2 TRBV4-2 TRBD2 . TGTGCCAGCAGCCGCAAGATTCGGGGGGACGGGGAGCTGTTTTTT CASSRKIRGDGELFF
TRBJ2-1 TRBV27 TRBD2 . TGTGCCAGCACTTTTTTGGGACTAAGAGCTAAGAATGAGCAGTTCTTC CASTFLGLRAKNEQFF
TRBJ2-1 TRBV6-1 TRBD2 few TGTGCCAGCAGTAAATACCTGCTTAGGGGGCGCGGGACTAGCGGTAAAAACAATGAGCAGTTCTTC CASSKYLLRGRGTSGKNNEQFF
TRBJ2-5 TRBV20-1 . many TGCAGTGCTAGCGGCCAAGAGACCCAGTACTTC CSASGQETQYF
TRBJ2-7 TRBV12-3/TRBV12-4 . few TGTGCCAGCAGATGGAGCGCCTACGAGCAGTACTTC CASRWSAYEQYF
TRBJ2-3 TRBV27 . many TGTGCCAGCAGTTTTGAGGGTTGGGGCACAGATACGCAGTATTTT CASSFEGWGTDTQYF
TRBJ2-1 TRBV6-1 . many TGTGCCAGCAGTGTTGGAGTAGGCTCCTACAATGAGCAGTTCTTC CASSVGVGSYNEQFF
TRBJ2-2 TRBV6-2/TRBV6-3 TRBD2 few TGTGCCAGCAGGGTAGCGGGGGGCCCCCGGGAGCTGTTTTTT CASRVAGGPRELFF
TRBJ1-1 TRBV6-2/TRBV6-3 TRBD1 . TGTGCCAACATTTACAGGGGGAGGGGCACTGAAGCTTTCTTT CANIYRGRGTEAFF
TRBJ1-1 TRBV6-2/TRBV6-3 TRBD1 few TGTGCCAGCAGTCCTCATGGACAGGGAGCATCTGAAGCTTTCTTT CASSPHGQGASEAFF
TRBJ1-5 TRBV4-1 . . TGCGCCAGCAGCCAGGCCAATGGGGATCGTCAGCCCCAGCATTTT CASSQANGDRQPQHF
TRBJ2-1 TRBV6-1 TRBD2 few TGTGCCAGCAAACTAGCGGAGTCCTACAATGAGCAGTTCTTC CASKLAESYNEQFF
TRBJ2-3 TRBV2 . many TGTGCCAGCAGATCTAGCGTAGGGGATACGCAGTATTTT CASRSSVGDTQYF
TRBJ1-5 TRBV20-1 . many TGCAGTGCTAAGATGGTCGGCGGGTCAGGTCAGCCCCAGCATTTT CSAKMVGGSGQPQHF
TRBJ2-7 TRBV11-3 . few TGTGCCAGCAGCCCTAAGGGGGGGAGCTCCTACGAGCAGTACTTC CASSPKGGSSYEQYF